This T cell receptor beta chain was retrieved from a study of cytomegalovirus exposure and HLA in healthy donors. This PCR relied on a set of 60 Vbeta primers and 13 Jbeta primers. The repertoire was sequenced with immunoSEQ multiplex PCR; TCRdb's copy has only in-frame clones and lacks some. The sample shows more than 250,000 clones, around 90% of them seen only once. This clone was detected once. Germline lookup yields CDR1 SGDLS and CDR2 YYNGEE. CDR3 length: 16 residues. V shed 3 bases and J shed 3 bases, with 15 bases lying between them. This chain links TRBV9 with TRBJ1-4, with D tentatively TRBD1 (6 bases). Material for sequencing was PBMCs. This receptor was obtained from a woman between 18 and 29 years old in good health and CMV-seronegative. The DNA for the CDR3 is TGTGCCAGCAGCGCGGGGACAAGGCTAGCTAATGAAAAACTGTTTTTT. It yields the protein CASSAGTRLANEKLFF.